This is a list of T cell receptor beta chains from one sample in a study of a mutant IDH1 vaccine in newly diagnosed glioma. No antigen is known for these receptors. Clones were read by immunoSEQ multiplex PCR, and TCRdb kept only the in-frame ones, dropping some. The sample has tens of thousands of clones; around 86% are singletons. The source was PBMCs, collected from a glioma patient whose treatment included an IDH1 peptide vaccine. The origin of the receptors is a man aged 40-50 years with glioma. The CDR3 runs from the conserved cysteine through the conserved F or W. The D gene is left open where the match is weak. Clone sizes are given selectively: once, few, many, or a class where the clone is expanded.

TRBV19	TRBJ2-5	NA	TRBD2	TGTGCCAGTAGTATCGGTAGCGGGAGCTTCAAAGAGACCCAGTACTTC	CASSIGSGSFKETQYF
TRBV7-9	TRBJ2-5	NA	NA	TGTGCCAGCAGCTTAGGGGGCGGGGCAGTGGAGACCCAGTACTTC	CASSLGGGAVETQYF
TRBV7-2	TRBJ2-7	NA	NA	TGTGCCAGCAGCTTCGGGGACTACGAGCAGTACTTC	CASSFGDYEQYF
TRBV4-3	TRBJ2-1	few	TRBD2	TGCGCCAGCAGCCAAGGGGGGACTATCCGCCATGAGCAGTTCTTC	CASSQGGTIRHEQFF
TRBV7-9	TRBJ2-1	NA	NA	TGTGCCAGCAGCTCCGGACAGTTCTCCTACAATGAGCAGTTCTTC	CASSSGQFSYNEQFF
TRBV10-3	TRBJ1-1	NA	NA	TGTGCCATCGGAAGACAGGAGACAAACACTGAAGCTTTCTTT	CAIGRQETNTEAFF
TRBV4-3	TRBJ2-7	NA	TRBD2	TGCGCCAGCAGCCAAGATAAAGCGGGATACGAGCAGTACTTC	CASSQDKAGYEQYF
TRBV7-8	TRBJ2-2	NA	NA	TGTGCCAGCAGCTTAGGGAACACCGGGGAGCTGTTTTTT	CASSLGNTGELFF
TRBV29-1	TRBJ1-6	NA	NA	TGCAGCGTTGGGCTGGGGATCTTTAATTCACCCCTCCACTTT	CSVGLGIFNSPLHF
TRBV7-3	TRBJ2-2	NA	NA	TGTGCCAGCAGCCTACAGCCTTACACCGGGGAGCTGTTTTTT	CASSLQPYTGELFF
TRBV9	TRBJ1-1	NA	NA	TGTGCCAGCAGCGTAGTACCCGGGGCCACTGAAGCTTTCTTT	CASSVVPGATEAFF
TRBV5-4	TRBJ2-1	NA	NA	TGTGCCAGCAGCTTACCGGGACCCCGATACAATGAGCAGTTCTTC	CASSLPGPRYNEQFF
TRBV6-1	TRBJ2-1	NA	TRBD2	TGTGCCAGCAGTCTAGCGGCTTCCTACAATGAGCAGTTCTTC	CASSLAASYNEQFF
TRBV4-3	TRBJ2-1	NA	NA	TGCGCCAGCAGCCAAGTGGTAGCGCTTATTTACAATGAGCAGTTCTTC	CASSQVVALIYNEQFF
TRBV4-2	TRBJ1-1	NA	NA	TGTGCCAGCAGCCAAGATCGACAGGACCTCAACCGTGAAGGAGCTTTCTTT	CASSQDRQDLNREGAFF
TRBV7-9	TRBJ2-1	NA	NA	TGTGCCAGCAGCCCCAGCGGATTACTAGTGAATGAGCAGTTCTTC	CASSPSGLLVNEQFF
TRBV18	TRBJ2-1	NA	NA	TGTGCCAGCTCACCCGGACTACCTCCGGAGAAGCAGTTCTTC	CASSPGLPPEKQFF
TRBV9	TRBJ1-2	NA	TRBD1	TGTGCCAGCAGCGTAGGTCAGGGGGCTAACTATGGCTACACCTTC	CASSVGQGANYGYTF
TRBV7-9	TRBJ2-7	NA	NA	TGTGCCAGCAGCCACGGACTATTCGCCCCATACGAGCAGTACTTC	CASSHGLFAPYEQYF
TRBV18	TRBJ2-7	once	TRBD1	TGTGCCAGCTCACCGACAGGGGGCCCGCCACCCTACGAGCAGTACTTC	CASSPTGGPPPYEQYF
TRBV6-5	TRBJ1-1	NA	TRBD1	TGTGCCAGCAGCACATCCGGGACAGCCAACACTGAAGCTTTCTTT	CASSTSGTANTEAFF
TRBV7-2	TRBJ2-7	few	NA	TGTGCCAGCAGCTTAGTGGCAGGTGGACAACAGGCTTACGAGCAGTACTTC	CASSLVAGGQQAYEQYF
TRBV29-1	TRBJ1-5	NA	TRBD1	TGCAGCGTAACGCAGGGGGCAGGTCAGCCCCAGCATTTT	CSVTQGAGQPQHF
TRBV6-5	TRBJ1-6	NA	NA	TGTGCCAGCAGTCTCGACAGCTCCTATAATTCACCCCTCCACTTT	CASSLDSSYNSPLHF
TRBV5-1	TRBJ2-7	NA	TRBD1	TGCGCCAGCAGTTGGACAGGGCCCCGAAGCTCCTACGAGCAGTACTTC	CASSWTGPRSSYEQYF
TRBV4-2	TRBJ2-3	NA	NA	TGTGCCAGCAGCCCCTTAGAGGGAAGCACAGATACGCAGTATTTT	CASSPLEGSTDTQYF
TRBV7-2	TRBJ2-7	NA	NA	TGTGCCAGCAGCCCGAGCTCCTACGAGCAGTACTTC	CASSPSSYEQYF
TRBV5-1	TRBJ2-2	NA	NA	TGCGCCAGCAGCCTCGGGACACAAAACACCGGGGAGCTGTTTTTT	CASSLGTQNTGELFF
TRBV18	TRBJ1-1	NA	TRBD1	TGTGCCAGCTCACCATCCGGGACAGCGTTTGAAGCTTTCTTT	CASSPSGTAFEAFF
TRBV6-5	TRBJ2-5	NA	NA	TGTGCCAGCAGTTCTCCTCAGACCCAGTACTTC	CASSSPQTQYF
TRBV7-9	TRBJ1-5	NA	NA	TGTGCCTGTGGAAAGGGGGGCGGCAATCAGCCCCAGCATTTT	CACGKGGGNQPQHF
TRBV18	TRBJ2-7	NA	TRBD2	TGTGCCAGCTCACCATCTAGCGGGGTCTTTATCGAGCAGTACTTC	CASSPSSGVFIEQYF
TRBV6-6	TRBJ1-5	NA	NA	TGTGCCAGCAGTTACGACCGGGACAAAAGTCAGCCCCAGCATTTT	CASSYDRDKSQPQHF
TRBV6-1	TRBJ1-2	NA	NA	TGTGCCAGCAGGAGGGGACTACCCGGGGATGGCTACACCTTC	CASRRGLPGDGYTF
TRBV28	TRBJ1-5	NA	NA	TGTGCCAGCAGTAATGGGGGGCCAGCCGGTTATCAGCCCCAGCATTTT	CASSNGGPAGYQPQHF
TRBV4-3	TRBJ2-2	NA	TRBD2	TGCGCCAGCAGCCAGCGGGAGGGGTTCGGGGAGCTGTTTTTT	CASSQREGFGELFF
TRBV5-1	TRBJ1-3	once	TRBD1	TGCGCCAGCAGCGTGACAGGGTACTCTGGAAACACCATATATTTT	CASSVTGYSGNTIYF
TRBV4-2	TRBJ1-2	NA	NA	TGTGCCAGCAGCCAAGACACGGAAAGGAGGCCCACCTTC	CASSQDTERRPTF
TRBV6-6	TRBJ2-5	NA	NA	TGTGCCAGCAGTTCCTCCCAAGGGTCGGAGACCCAGTACTTC	CASSSSQGSETQYF
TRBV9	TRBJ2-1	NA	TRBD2	TGTGCCAGCAGTAGCGGGAGCTCCTACAATGAGCAGTTCTTC	CASSSGSSYNEQFF
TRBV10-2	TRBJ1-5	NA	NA	TGCGCCAGCACGGGATCGGCAGGCTTTGGTCAGCCCCAGCATTTT	CASTGSAGFGQPQHF
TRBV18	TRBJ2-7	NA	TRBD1	TGTGCCAGCTCACCAACCACTATAGGGACAGGGCAATACGAGCAGTACTTC	CASSPTTIGTGQYEQYF